This T cell receptor (beta chain) was sequenced during a study of naive and memory T cell subsets. General study results and limits: This RNA-based method may be sensitive to activation-related transcript changes.

Ligated cDNA underwent four rounds of PCR with nested alpha and beta constant region primers and SP2. For blood and skin samples, reverse transcription used TCR alpha and beta constant primers. MiXCR, run by TCRdb on the 5' RACE reads, gives a single entry per CDR3 protein. This sample carries roughly 62,000 distinct CDR3 sequences, more than 6% of them seen once, and the ten largest clones take about a fifth. The sample holds many counts of this clonotype. Its target is unknown. An oligonucleotide containing a UMI was ligated to the 3' end of TCR cDNA. Adult healthy volunteers gave 2.5 ml peripheral blood for whole-blood RNA. The ends were cut back, 3 bases at V and 3 bases at J, with 18 bases in the middle. Germline V gene data show CDR1 as DFQATT and CDR2 as SNEGSKA (reference sequence). The CDR3 runs to 16 residues.

V gene TRBV20-1 combines with J gene TRBJ1-5; D is perhaps TRBD1 (5 bases). This TCR derives from a female donor in good health. CDR3 residues: CSASLRGAWDNQPQHF. DNA for the CDR3: TGCAGTGCTAGTCTAAGGGGAGCGTGGGACAATCAGCCCCAGCATTTT.